These T cell receptor beta chains were read from a single sample in a study of cytomegalovirus exposure and HLA in healthy donors. Method: immunoSEQ multiplex PCR; TCRdb's copy keeps in-frame clones and lacks some. The sample includes some 170,000 clones, about nine tenths of them seen just once. Material: PBMCs. The origin of the receptors is a man aged 18 to 30 in good health and CMV-seropositive. The CDR3 runs from the conserved cysteine through the conserved F or W. Each record gives: clone size, V gene, J gene, D gene, CDR3 length, CDR3 DNA, CDR3 protein. D genes are given only for firm matches. A row's size may be missing; if present it is once, few, many or a size class.

abundance: -; v_gene: TRBV11-3; j_gene: TRBJ2-4; d_gene: -; len: 14; CDR3nt: TGTGCCAGCAGCTCGGGCTCCGGGACTCAAATTCAGTACTTC; CDR3aa: CASSSGSGTQIQYF
abundance: -; v_gene: TRBV7-2; j_gene: TRBJ2-2; d_gene: TRBD2; len: 14; CDR3nt: TGTGCCAGCAACCCGACTAGCGACACCGGGGAGCTGTTTTTT; CDR3aa: CASNPTSDTGELFF
abundance: -; v_gene: TRBV10-3; j_gene: TRBJ2-7; d_gene: -; len: 12; CDR3nt: TGTGCCATCAGTGAGACTTCTTACGAGCAGTACTTC; CDR3aa: CAISETSYEQYF
abundance: -; v_gene: TRBV2; j_gene: TRBJ2-3; d_gene: -; len: 12; CDR3nt: TGTGCCAGCTACAGGTCGAGAGATACGCAGTATTTT; CDR3aa: CASYRSRDTQYF
abundance: -; v_gene: TRBV5-1; j_gene: TRBJ1-2; d_gene: -; len: 16; CDR3nt: TGCGCCAGCAGCTTGGGCGCCAGGGATCTGGGCTATGGCTACACCTTC; CDR3aa: CASSLGARDLGYGYTF
abundance: few; v_gene: TRBV25-1; j_gene: TRBJ1-3; d_gene: -; len: 14; CDR3nt: TGTGCCAGCAGCAGACGGGGCTCTGGAAACACCATATATTTT; CDR3aa: CASSRRGSGNTIYF
abundance: -; v_gene: TRBV28; j_gene: TRBJ2-3; d_gene: TRBD1; len: 20; CDR3nt: TGTGCCAGCACCCCCCCGTGGGACAGGGGTAAGGGCGGGAGTTCAAATACGCAGTATTTT; CDR3aa: CASTPPWDRGKGGSSNTQYF
abundance: -; v_gene: TRBV29-1; j_gene: TRBJ2-3; d_gene: -; len: 14; CDR3nt: TGCAGCGCTTTCGGGCAGGGTCGGGCAGATACGCAGTATTTT; CDR3aa: CSAFGQGRADTQYF
abundance: -; v_gene: TRBV7-2; j_gene: TRBJ2-7; d_gene: TRBD2; len: 18; CDR3nt: TGTGCCAGCAGCTTAGTCTTCCGGACTAGCGCCCGAGGCTACGAGCAGTACTTC; CDR3aa: CASSLVFRTSARGYEQYF
abundance: -; v_gene: TRBV29-1; j_gene: TRBJ2-5; d_gene: -; len: 15; CDR3nt: TGCAGCGTTGAAGATCGGCCCGCGTCGGGGGAGACCCAGTACTTC; CDR3aa: CSVEDRPASGETQYF
abundance: -; v_gene: TRBV2; j_gene: TRBJ2-5; d_gene: TRBD1; len: 14; CDR3nt: TGTGCCAGCAGTGAACAGGGGGCTGGGGAGACCCAGTACTTC; CDR3aa: CASSEQGAGETQYF
abundance: -; v_gene: TRBV19; j_gene: TRBJ1-5; d_gene: -; len: 13; CDR3nt: TGTGCCAGTAGTATTTTAGGCAATCAGCCCCAGCATTTT; CDR3aa: CASSILGNQPQHF
abundance: -; v_gene: TRBV5-1; j_gene: TRBJ2-1; d_gene: -; len: 15; CDR3nt: TGCGCCAGCAGCTTGGCACTAGCCTCCTACAATGAGCAGTTCTTC; CDR3aa: CASSLALASYNEQFF
abundance: -; v_gene: TRBV4-3; j_gene: TRBJ1-3; d_gene: -; len: 18; CDR3nt: TGCGCCAGCAGCCAAGATATCACAGCAGGCCGCTCTGGAAACACCATATATTTT; CDR3aa: CASSQDITAGRSGNTIYF
abundance: few; v_gene: TRBV6-5; j_gene: TRBJ2-5; d_gene: -; len: 16; CDR3nt: TGTGCCAGCAGTTACTCGAATCTGGACTTAGGGGAGACCCAGTACTTC; CDR3aa: CASSYSNLDLGETQYF
abundance: -; v_gene: TRBV7-3; j_gene: TRBJ2-3; d_gene: TRBD2; len: 17; CDR3nt: TGTGCCAGCAGCTTACCCTACGGGGGGGCTAGCACAGATACGCAGTATTTT; CDR3aa: CASSLPYGGASTDTQYF
abundance: -; v_gene: TRBV6-5; j_gene: TRBJ2-5; d_gene: -; len: 15; CDR3nt: TGTGCCAGCAGTCAATCCGGGATCCCACAAGAGACCCAGTACTTC; CDR3aa: CASSQSGIPQETQYF
abundance: -; v_gene: TRBV5-6; j_gene: TRBJ1-5; d_gene: -; len: 13; CDR3nt: TGTGCCAGCAGCTTTCAGGGAATACAGCCCCAGCATTTT; CDR3aa: CASSFQGIQPQHF
abundance: -; v_gene: TRBV30; j_gene: TRBJ1-2; d_gene: -; len: 17; CDR3nt: TGTGCCTGGGCTTCCCGGACAGAGCGGGGAGCCAACTATGGCTACACCTTC; CDR3aa: CAWASRTERGANYGYTF
abundance: -; v_gene: TRBV11-2; j_gene: TRBJ2-1; d_gene: TRBD2; len: 15; CDR3nt: TGTGCCAGCAGCGAATTAGCGGGATGGGTGAATGAGCAGTTCTTC; CDR3aa: CASSELAGWVNEQFF
abundance: -; v_gene: TRBV6-5; j_gene: TRBJ2-3; d_gene: TRBD2; len: 15; CDR3nt: TGTGCCAGCAGGCTTCTAGCGGGAGTGACAGATACGCAGTATTTT; CDR3aa: CASRLLAGVTDTQYF
abundance: -; v_gene: TRBV28; j_gene: TRBJ1-2; d_gene: TRBD1; len: 15; CDR3nt: TGTGCCAGCAGTTTTACAGGGGGCGCCGGCTATGGCTACACCTTC; CDR3aa: CASSFTGGAGYGYTF
abundance: -; v_gene: TRBV7-9; j_gene: TRBJ2-7; d_gene: TRBD1; len: 13; CDR3nt: TGTGCCAGCAACACCGGGACAGTTGGCGAGCAGTACTTC; CDR3aa: CASNTGTVGEQYF
abundance: -; v_gene: TRBV28; j_gene: TRBJ1-2; d_gene: TRBD1; len: 14; CDR3nt: TGTGCCAGCAGATCCGGGACAGGGAACTATGGCTACACCTTC; CDR3aa: CASRSGTGNYGYTF
abundance: once; v_gene: TRBV6-6; j_gene: TRBJ2-3; d_gene: -; len: 13; CDR3nt: TGTGCCAGCTCCCCCTTCGGGGAAAATACGCAGTATTTT; CDR3aa: CASSPFGENTQYF
abundance: -; v_gene: TRBV5-4; j_gene: TRBJ1-2; d_gene: -; len: 14; CDR3nt: TGTGCCAGCAGCTCGCTCGGAGGAGGCTATGGCTACACCTTC; CDR3aa: CASSSLGGGYGYTF
abundance: -; v_gene: TRBV2; j_gene: TRBJ2-7; d_gene: TRBD1; len: 12; CDR3nt: TGTGCCAGCAGTTCGACAGGGGTCGAGCAGTACTTC; CDR3aa: CASSSTGVEQYF
abundance: -; v_gene: TRBV5-4; j_gene: TRBJ2-7; d_gene: -; len: 13; CDR3nt: TGTGCCAGCAGCCCGGGATCTGCTTACGAGCAGTACTTC; CDR3aa: CASSPGSAYEQYF
abundance: -; v_gene: TRBV6-5; j_gene: TRBJ2-5; d_gene: -; len: 15; CDR3nt: TGTGCCAGCAGTTACTCGGCGGGTACCCAAGAGACCCAGTACTTC; CDR3aa: CASSYSAGTQETQYF
abundance: once; v_gene: TRBV29-1; j_gene: TRBJ1-1; d_gene: TRBD1; len: 14; CDR3nt: TGCAGCGTTGAAGGGGGACAGGGGACCACTGAAGCTTTCTTT; CDR3aa: CSVEGGQGTTEAFF
abundance: few; v_gene: TRBV7-2; j_gene: TRBJ2-7; d_gene: TRBD2; len: 15; CDR3nt: TGTGCCAGCAGCCCCGGGAGGGGAAACTCCTACGAGCAGTACTTC; CDR3aa: CASSPGRGNSYEQYF
abundance: -; v_gene: TRBV2; j_gene: TRBJ2-1; d_gene: TRBD2; len: 17; CDR3nt: TGTGCCAGCCGGACTAGCGGGAGGGCTCTCCGCTGGAATGAGCAGTTCTTC; CDR3aa: CASRTSGRALRWNEQFF
abundance: -; v_gene: TRBV7-2; j_gene: TRBJ2-5; d_gene: -; len: 14; CDR3nt: TGTGCCAGCAGCTTCGGAGGAATACGAGAGACCCAGTACTTC; CDR3aa: CASSFGGIRETQYF
abundance: few; v_gene: TRBV18; j_gene: TRBJ2-5; d_gene: -; len: 15; CDR3nt: TGTGCCAGCTCACCACCAGGGGGTTCGGGGGAGACCCAGTACTTC; CDR3aa: CASSPPGGSGETQYF
abundance: -; v_gene: TRBV5-1; j_gene: TRBJ2-5; d_gene: -; len: 14; CDR3nt: TGCGCCAGCAGCTTGGCGGGGGGCCGGGAGACCCAGTACTTC; CDR3aa: CASSLAGGRETQYF
abundance: -; v_gene: TRBV6-5; j_gene: TRBJ1-2; d_gene: TRBD1; len: 15; CDR3nt: TGTGCCAGCAGTTCGTCGACACAGGGGGACTATGGCTACACCTTC; CDR3aa: CASSSSTQGDYGYTF
abundance: -; v_gene: TRBV27; j_gene: TRBJ2-1; d_gene: -; len: 17; CDR3nt: TGTGCCAGCAGTGGATCCCCGGGACTGGGTTTGGGCAATGAGCAGTTCTTC; CDR3aa: CASSGSPGLGLGNEQFF
abundance: -; v_gene: TRBV7-3; j_gene: TRBJ1-2; d_gene: -; len: 15; CDR3nt: TGTGCCAGCAGCTTGACCCCTCAGGCCGGCTATGGCTACACCTTC; CDR3aa: CASSLTPQAGYGYTF
abundance: -; v_gene: TRBV30; j_gene: TRBJ2-2; d_gene: -; len: 13; CDR3nt: TGTGCATTGAGACTGATAAACACCGGGGAGCTGTTTTTT; CDR3aa: CALRLINTGELFF
abundance: -; v_gene: TRBV4-3; j_gene: TRBJ2-3; d_gene: TRBD2; len: 18; CDR3nt: TGCGCCAGCAGCGCACGGACGTTAGCGGGAGCCGCAGGAGATACGCAGTATTTT; CDR3aa: CASSARTLAGAAGDTQYF
abundance: -; v_gene: TRBV18; j_gene: TRBJ2-7; d_gene: TRBD1; len: 14; CDR3nt: TGTGCCAGCTCAGCCCGGGACAGCTCCTACGAGCAGTACTTC; CDR3aa: CASSARDSSYEQYF
abundance: -; v_gene: TRBV7-9; j_gene: TRBJ2-7; d_gene: -; len: 13; CDR3nt: TGTGCCAGCAGCTTTCGACAGCAATACGAGCAGTACTTC; CDR3aa: CASSFRQQYEQYF
abundance: few; v_gene: TRBV9; j_gene: TRBJ2-1; d_gene: TRBD2; len: 16; CDR3nt: TGTGCCAGCAGCCTTAGCGGGGGAGCTGAGTACAATGAGCAGTTCTTC; CDR3aa: CASSLSGGAEYNEQFF
abundance: -; v_gene: TRBV6-1; j_gene: TRBJ1-1; d_gene: -; len: 12; CDR3nt: TGTGCCACTTATCAGGGATTAGTAGCAGCTTTCTTT; CDR3aa: CATYQGLVAAFF
abundance: -; v_gene: TRBV5-1; j_gene: TRBJ2-1; d_gene: -; len: 16; CDR3nt: TGCGCCAGCAGGGTGACAGGTGGTAGCTCCTACAATGAGCAGTTCTTC; CDR3aa: CASRVTGGSSYNEQFF
abundance: -; v_gene: TRBV5-1; j_gene: TRBJ1-1; d_gene: -; len: 15; CDR3nt: TGCGCCAGCAGCTGGGGCGAGTTAAGAGGCACTGAAGCTTTCTTT; CDR3aa: CASSWGELRGTEAFF
abundance: -; v_gene: TRBV15; j_gene: TRBJ2-2; d_gene: -; len: 14; CDR3nt: TGTGCCACCAGCAGACAGGGAAACACCGGGGAGCTGTTTTTT; CDR3aa: CATSRQGNTGELFF
abundance: -; v_gene: TRBV7-8; j_gene: TRBJ2-1; d_gene: TRBD2; len: 13; CDR3nt: TGTGCCAGCAGCTCCGGACTAGTCGGTGAGCAGTTCTTC; CDR3aa: CASSSGLVGEQFF
abundance: -; v_gene: TRBV6-6; j_gene: TRBJ2-5; d_gene: -; len: 15; CDR3nt: TGTGCCAGCAGTTCTACTGCACTATACCAAGAGACCCAGTACTTC; CDR3aa: CASSSTALYQETQYF